This TCR beta chain was recorded in a study of control samples from healthy donors and cancer patients. Profiled with immunoSEQ multiplex PCR; TCRdb holds only in-frame clones, not every one. The data contain 100,000 to 150,000 clones, about 88% of them seen just once; the ten biggest clones take up roughly 1.9%. This clone came up a few times. The length of the CDR3 is 14 residues. V was pared by 4 bases and J by 9 bases, with 7 bases of the junction left unmatched. The germline V gene has CDR1 SGHRS and CDR2 YFSETQ. This clonotype was obtained from a man younger than 30 in good health. The source material was blood. The rearrangement uses TRBV5-1 and TRBJ2-1, with 10 positions matching TRBD2. The CDR3 loop is CASSQAGGPSEQFF. CDR3 sequence (DNA): TGCGCCAGCAGCCAAGCGGGAGGGCCTAGTGAGCAGTTCTTC.